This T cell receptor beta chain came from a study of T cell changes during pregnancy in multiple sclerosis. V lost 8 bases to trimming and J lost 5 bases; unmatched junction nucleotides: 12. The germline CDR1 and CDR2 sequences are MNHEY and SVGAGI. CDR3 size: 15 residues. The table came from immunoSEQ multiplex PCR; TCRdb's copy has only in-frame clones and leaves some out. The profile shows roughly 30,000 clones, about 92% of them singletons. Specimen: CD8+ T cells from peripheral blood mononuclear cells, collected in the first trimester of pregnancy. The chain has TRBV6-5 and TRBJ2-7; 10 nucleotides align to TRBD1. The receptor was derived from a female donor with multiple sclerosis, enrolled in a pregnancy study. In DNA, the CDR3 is TGTGCCAGCTCGCAACCGGGACAGGGGTACCACGAGCAGTACTTC. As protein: CASSQPGQGYHEQYF.